The 31 T cell receptor beta chains listed next were all sequenced from one sample in a study of shared clonotypes between healthy human individuals. Clones were sequenced by immunoSEQ multiplex PCR, and TCRdb holds only the in-frame ones, with some missing. There are around 1,900,000 clones in the sample; about 94% occur only once, and approximately 1.6% lies in the top ten. Positive CCR7 selection of CD45RO-negative cells yielded the naive CD8 cells, and terminally differentiated effector memory CD45RA+ cells were excluded. The sequenced sample consisted of naive CD8+ T cells from PBMCs. The receptors originated from a man between 18 and 29 years old in good health. Some clones in this sample may be carry-over from other donors' samples.

The chain combines TRBV27 with TRBJ2-7, with a tentative D call TRBD2 (5 bases). V was trimmed by 4 bases and J by 6 bases, leaving 19 bases between them. Germline CDR1 is MNHEY and CDR2 is SMNVEV (reference sequence). This CDR3 comprises 15 residues. The CDR3 here is CASSSKDSPVIEQYF. The CDR3, as DNA: TGTGCCAGCAGTTCTAAGGACTCGCCGGTTATCGAGCAGTACTTC.

The chain carries TRBV19 and TRBJ1-2; D is undetermined. V lost 0 bases, J lost 4 bases, and 18 bases lay in between. Germline loops: CDR1 LNHDA, CDR2 SQIVND (reference sequence). The CDR3 runs 17 residues. CDR3 sequence reads: CASSIDPRRELFYGYTF. CDR3 nucleotide sequence: TGTGCCAGTAGTATAGACCCCCGGAGAGAGCTATTCTATGGCTACACCTTC.

The rearrangement uses TRBV19 and TRBJ2-7, with D unclear. The CDR3 length is 14 residues. Germline V gives CDR1 LNHDA, CDR2 SQIVND (reference sequence). The ends were cut back, 2 bases at V and 2 bases at J, with 10 bases in the middle. In DNA form, the CDR3 reads TGTGCCAGTAGTATAAACCCGAGTCCCTACGAGCAGTACTTC. It translates to CASSINPSPYEQYF.

This chain uses TRBV27 with TRBJ2-1; 11 positions agree with TRBD2. Germline V gene lookup returns CDR1 MNHEY and CDR2 SMNVEV (reference sequence). V gave up 7 bases and J gave up 7 bases; unmatched junction bases: 9. The CDR3 length is 15 residues. CDR3 DNA sequence: TGTGCCAGCACCCCGGGACTAGCGGTAGTGAATGAGCAGTTCTTC. Translation: CASTPGLAVVNEQFF.

CDR3 in DNA: TGTGCCAGCAGTCATAGGGGTTTAGGCAATGAGCAGTTCTTC. It encodes CASSHRGLGNEQFF. The V call is TRBV28, the J call TRBJ2-1; possible D gene TRBD1, 5 bases. Germline CDR1 reads MDHEN; CDR2 reads SYDVKM. This CDR3 has 14 residues. V lost 5 bases and J 6 bases, leaving 14 bases between the germline ends.

The J gene is TRBJ1-4, the V gene TRBV7-8; 8 nucleotides agree with TRBD1. J lost 12 bases, V lost 6 bases, and 15 bases had no gene match. The CDR3 is made up of 15 amino acids. CDR1 is SGHVS, CDR2 FQNEAQ, per germline. DNA for the CDR3: TGTGCCAGCAGTCGAACTCCGACAGGGGCTAGGGAACTGTTTTTT. This sequence encodes CASSRTPTGARELFF.

The J gene is TRBJ1-1, the V gene TRBV9; D unclear. Germline V gene lookup returns CDR1 SGDLS and CDR2 YYNGEE. Trimming took off 3 bases at V and 3 bases at J, with 6 bases between the two ends. This CDR3 region has 12 residues. CDR3 sequence: CASSAIDTEAFF. The CDR3 DNA reads as TGTGCCAGCAGCGCGATCGACACTGAAGCTTTCTTT. The variable domain in full, with the rest retrieved from reference TRBV9 and TRBJ1-1, is DSGVTQTPKHLITATGQRVTLRCSPRSGDLSVYWYQQSLDQGLQFLIQYYNGEERAKGNILERFSAQQFPDLHSELNLSSLELGDSALYFCASSAIDTEAFFGQGTRLTVV.

The rearrangement uses TRBV29-1 and TRBJ2-1; D is unresolved. Germline V gene sequence: CDR1 SQVTM, CDR2 ANQGSEA. Trimming removed 4 bases at V and 3 bases at J, with 10 bases between. The CDR3 length is 13 residues. CDR3 sequence: CSVGYRLYNEQFF. The CDR3 DNA reads as TGCAGCGTTGGATATAGGCTCTACAATGAGCAGTTCTTC.

The rearrangement uses TRBV2 and TRBJ1-2; TRBD1 agrees at 8 bases. Trimming removed 6 bases from V and 3 bases from J; junction bases left unmatched: 9. CDR1 and CDR2 from the germline V gene are SNHLY and FYNNEI. This CDR3 is built from 15 residues. The chain's CDR3 is CASSDGQGGDYGYTF. The CDR3 bases are TGTGCCAGCAGCGATGGACAGGGAGGGGACTATGGCTACACCTTC.

The V call is TRBV29-1, the J call TRBJ1-3; 8 bases fit TRBD1. The germline V gene has CDR1 SQVTM and CDR2 ANQGSEA. V was clipped by 7 bases and J by 9 bases; unmatched bases: 11. CDR3 length: 13 amino acids. DNA of the CDR3: TGCAGCGCTCGGCCCAGGGGGCAGGTCACCATATATTTT. This gives the protein CSARPRGQVTIYF.

This chain connects TRBV4-3 to TRBJ2-5; tentatively, D is TRBD1 (6 bases). V lost 3 bases and J 1 base, leaving 9 bases between the germline ends. The germline gives CDR1 LGHNA, CDR2 YSLEER. There are 14 residues in the CDR3. The CDR3: CASSHRGGQETQYF. In nucleotides, the CDR3 is TGCGCCAGCAGCCACAGGGGTGGCCAAGAGACCCAGTACTTC.

The chain combines TRBV28 with TRBJ2-1, with a tentative D call TRBD1 (6 bases). The length of the CDR3 is 17 residues. CDR1 MDHEN and CDR2 SYDVKM come from the germline V gene. Deletions cut 5 bases from V and 2 bases from J, with 19 bases between. DNA of the CDR3: TGTGCCAGCAGTGCGATCCGAGAGGGGGATGCCTACAATGAGCAGTTCTTC. Translating it yields CASSAIREGDAYNEQFF. The variable domain in full, completed from reference TRBV28 and TRBJ2-1, reads DVKVTQSSRYLVKRTGEKVFLECVQDMDHENMFWYRQDPGLGLRLIYFSYDVKMKEKGDIPEGYSVSREKKERFSLILESASTNQTSMYLCASSAIREGDAYNEQFFGPGTRLTVL.

This chain joins TRBV14 and TRBJ2-7; D gene unclear. The germline V gene encodes CDR1 SGHDN and CDR2 FVKESK. V was cut by 4 bases and J by 2 bases, with 15 bases left in between. The CDR3 totals 15 residues. The CDR3 DNA reads TGTGCCAGCAGCCCTGGGGATGTAACCGCCTACGAGCAGTACTTC. Translated: CASSPGDVTAYEQYF.

The chain joins TRBV2 to TRBJ2-7; TRBD1 matches 9 bases. In germline, CDR1 is SNHLY, CDR2 FYNNEI. The CDR3 extends over 15 amino acids. The V gene end was trimmed by 7 bases and the J gene end by 3 bases; junction bases not matched to a gene: 10. The CDR3 nucleotides are TGTGCCAGCACAGCTCCGGGACAGGGAATCTACGAGCAGTACTTC. Translating it yields CASTAPGQGIYEQYF.

The V call is TRBV5-1, the J call TRBJ1-2, with 10 nucleotides matching TRBD1. With V trimmed by 4 bases and J by 4 bases, 10 bases remained unmatched. This CDR3 region has 16 residues. Germline-derived CDR1 and CDR2 are SGHRS and YFSETQ. CDR3 region: CASSNRTGGAGYGYTF. The DNA for the CDR3 is TGCGCCAGCAGCAACCGGACAGGGGGTGCGGGCTATGGCTACACCTTC. The whole variable domain, remainder taken from reference TRBV5-1 and TRBJ1-2, is KAGVTQTPRYLIKTRGQQVTLSCSPISGHRSVSWYQQTPGQGLQFLFEYFSETQRNKGNFPGRFSGRQFSNSRSEMNVSTLELGDSALYLCASSNRTGGAGYGYTFGSGTRLTVV.

V and J are TRBV5-4 and TRBJ2-6; D remains unclear. Germline lookup yields CDR1 SGHNT and CDR2 YYREEE (reference sequence). V shed 1 base and J shed 0 bases, with 14 bases lying between them. The CDR3 is made up of 18 amino acids. The CDR3 loop is CASSLMVTLFSGANVLTF. The CDR3 region has the DNA TGTGCCAGCAGCTTGATGGTTACGCTATTCTCTGGGGCCAACGTCCTGACTTTC.

The chain employs TRBV4-3 and TRBJ2-7; 7 bases agree with TRBD1. Germline CDR1 LGHNA, CDR2 YSLEER. The ends lost 1 base at V and 4 bases at J; junction bases unmatched: 7. The CDR3 consists of 15 residues. This chain's CDR3 is CASSQGQGGAYEQYF. CDR3 coding DNA: TGCGCCAGCAGCCAAGGACAGGGTGGGGCTTACGAGCAGTACTTC.

This sequence joins TRBV7-9 and TRBJ2-7; 10 nucleotides align to TRBD2. Germline-derived CDR1 and CDR2 are SEHNR and FQNEAQ (reference sequence). This CDR3 is built from 15 residues. With 3 bases clipped from V and 2 bases from J, the junction kept 4 bases outside the gene matches. The chain's CDR3 is CASSFGLAGAYEQYF. The CDR3 coding sequence is TGTGCCAGCAGCTTTGGCCTAGCGGGAGCCTACGAGCAGTACTTC.

A remark on this clone: This same CDR3 is encoded by further DNA sequences in the sample. The gene calls are TRBV19 and TRBJ1-1; D is undetermined. Germline lookup yields CDR1 LNHDA and CDR2 SQIVND (reference sequence). This CDR3 has 14 residues. V gave up 5 bases and J gave up 2 bases, with 12 bases separating them. CDR3 in DNA: TGTGCCAGTAGTCCACGCGGAGGAAACACTGAAGCTTTCTTT. Translated: CASSPRGGNTEAFF. The complete variable domain, with remaining parts taken from reference TRBV19 and TRBJ1-1, reads DGGITQSPKYLFRKEGQNVTLSCEQNLNHDAMYWYRQDPGQGLRLIYYSQIVNDFQKGDIAEGYSVSREKKESFPLTVTSAQKNPTAFYLCASSPRGGNTEAFFGQGTRLTVV.

The chain combines TRBV11-2 with TRBJ2-5, with 7 bases fitting TRBD1. Germline lookup yields CDR1 SGHAT and CDR2 FQNNGV. This CDR3 comprises 15 residues. Trimming took 2 bases from V and 3 from J; bases not matched to a gene: 6. CDR3 sequence reads: CASSLPRQGEETQYF. The CDR3 coding sequence is TGTGCCAGCAGCTTACCTAGACAGGGAGAAGAGACCCAGTACTTC. Full variable domain (missing parts from reference TRBV11-2 and TRBJ2-5): EAGVAQSPRYKIIEKRQSVAFWCNPISGHATLYWYQQILGQGPKLLIQFQNNGVVDDSQLPKDRFSAERLKGVDSTLKIQPAKLEDSAVYLCASSLPRQGEETQYFGPGTRLLVL.

J is TRBJ2-5 and V is TRBV7-9, with TRBD2 identical over 8 bases. The CDR3 has 15 amino acids. Trimming at V came to 5 bases and at J to 5 bases, leaving 10 bases not matched to a gene. Germline assignment: CDR1 SEHNR and CDR2 FQNEAQ (reference sequence). The CDR3 nucleotides are TGTGCCAGCAGCGTCCAGCGGGGGCCGGGGGAGACCCAGTACTTC. Its protein is CASSVQRGPGETQYF.

This chain joins TRBV11-2 and TRBJ1-5; D is possibly TRBD1 (6 bases). From germline, CDR1 is SGHAT and CDR2 FQNNGV. CDR3 length equals 14 residues. The V end lost 0 bases, the J end lost 7 bases, and 10 bases lay between the germline ends. The CDR3 DNA is TGTGCCAGCAGCTTAGATCTCGGGGGCCAGCCCCAGCATTTT. Its translation: CASSLDLGGQPQHF.

The J gene is TRBJ2-7, the V gene TRBV15; no definite D call. CDR3 size: 11 residues. Germline loops: CDR1 LNHNV, CDR2 YYDKDF (reference sequence). V lost 6 bases, J lost 6 bases, and 9 bases lay in between. The chain's CDR3 is CATSSTGEQYF. In DNA, the CDR3 is TGTGCCACCAGTAGCACGGGCGAGCAGTACTTC.

The genes are TRBV11-2 and TRBJ1-1; tentatively, D is TRBD1 (5 bases). The CDR3 is 15 amino acids. Germline V gives CDR1 SGHAT, CDR2 FQNNGV. Trimming cost V 2 bases and J 1 base, with 11 bases left between them. The CDR3 DNA sequence: TGTGCCAGCAGCTTAAGTGGCAGGGCGAACACTGAAGCTTTCTTT. The encoded protein is CASSLSGRANTEAFF.

V is TRBV28 and J is TRBJ2-7; TRBD2 agrees at 16 bases. The CDR3 consists of 17 residues. The junction had 4 bases not matched to a gene; V was cut back by 5 bases and J by 0 bases. Germline V CDR1 and CDR2: MDHEN, SYDVKM. CDR3 loop: CASSTGLAGGPSYEQYF. The CDR3 nucleotides read TGTGCCAGCAGTACGGGACTAGCGGGAGGGCCCTCCTACGAGCAGTACTTC.

The V call is TRBV5-1, the J call TRBJ1-2; tentative D call: TRBD1 (5 bases). The CDR3 spans 15 residues. The V end lost 4 bases, the J end lost 0 bases, and 13 bases lay between the germline ends. Germline CDR1 SGHRS, CDR2 YFSETQ. CDR3 protein: CASSTQTASNYGYTF. The CDR3 DNA reads TGCGCCAGCAGCACCCAGACAGCCTCTAACTATGGCTACACCTTC.

The chain has TRBV18 and TRBJ2-7, with D tentatively TRBD2 (7 bases). Germline CDR1 KGHSH, CDR2 LQKENI. Trimming stripped 3 bases from V and 2 bases from J, with 20 bases between. This CDR3 has 17 residues. CDR3 loop: CASSPNKGGGPTYEQYF. DNA for the CDR3: TGTGCCAGCTCACCGAACAAGGGGGGAGGGCCTACCTACGAGCAGTACTTC.

The chain carries TRBV29-1 and TRBJ2-1, with D perhaps matching TRBD2 (5 bases). CDR1 is SQVTM, CDR2 ANQGSEA, per germline. V was trimmed by 4 bases and J by 3 bases, leaving 22 bases between them. The CDR3 spans 17 residues. As DNA, the CDR3 is TGCAGCGTTGGAGATTACCCCCGGGGAAAATACTACAATGAGCAGTTCTTC. Its protein is CSVGDYPRGKYYNEQFF.

CDR3 amino acids: CASSLANREQYF. Here the CDR3 DNA reads TGTGCCAGCAGCTTAGCCAACAGGGAGCAGTACTTC. The J gene is TRBJ2-7, the V gene TRBV7-9, with a weak D call TRBD1 (5 bases). Looked up from germline, CDR1 is SEHNR and CDR2 is FQNEAQ (reference sequence). V was cut by 0 bases and J by 7 bases, with 7 bases left in between. The CDR3 sequence is 12 residues long.

CDR3 residues: CASSMGTGGFYEQYF. The DNA of the CDR3 is TGTGCCAGTAGTATGGGGACAGGGGGCTTCTACGAGCAGTACTTC. The chain recombines TRBV19 with TRBJ2-7; 12 bases fit TRBD1. The CDR3 runs 15 residues. Germline CDR1 is LNHDA and CDR2 is SQIVND (reference sequence). V lost 3 bases and J lost 3; bases outside the gene matches: 3.

The chain joins TRBV9 to TRBJ2-5; TRBD2 aligns across 9 bases. Looked up from germline, CDR1 is SGDLS and CDR2 is YYNGEE. The CDR3 spans 16 residues. With V trimmed by 0 bases and J by 1 base, 4 bases remained unmatched. The CDR3 DNA reads as TGTGCCAGCAGCGTAGTTGCGGGAGGGATCCAAGAGACCCAGTACTTC. This encodes CASSVVAGGIQETQYF.